These 3 T cell receptor beta chains came from one sample sequenced in a study of cytomegalovirus exposure and HLA in healthy donors. The primer mix had 60 Vbeta and 13 Jbeta primers. TCRdb's copy holds only in-frame clones and misses some; the assay was immunoSEQ multiplex PCR. The sample has some 98,000 clones; 80% to 85% are singletons. The sample comprised PBMCs. The receptors here all came from a man aged 40-49 years in good health and CMV-seronegative.

This clone was counted a few times. The V call is TRBV7-2, the J call TRBJ2-3; the match to TRBD2 covers 15 bases. Germline V gene lookup returns CDR1 SGHTA and CDR2 FQGNSA. The CDR3 is 17 residues long. Unmatched junction bases numbered 8, after V lost 6 bases and J lost 4 bases. The CDR3 sequence is CASSRTSGGGSADTQYF. CDR3 bases: TGTGCCAGCAGTCGGACTAGCGGGGGGGGGAGCGCAGATACGCAGTATTTT.

This chain connects TRBV5-1 to TRBJ2-2; D is undetermined. CDR1 is SGHRS, CDR2 YFSETQ, per germline. This CDR3 has 13 amino acids. Trimming removed 5 bases at V and 7 bases at J, with 12 bases between. CDR3 DNA: TGCGCCAGCAGTTCCATCGGTGGCGGGGAGCTGTTTTTT. Residues: CASSSIGGGELFF.

This clone appeared once. The chain uses TRBV7-9 and TRBJ2-4, with 7 positions matching TRBD1. The CDR3 sequence is 14 residues long. Trimming removed 1 base from V and 5 bases from J; junction bases left unmatched: 2. Germline values: CDR1 SEHNR, CDR2 FQNEAQ (reference sequence). The DNA of the CDR3 is TGTGCCAGCAGCTTAGACAGGGGCGAAAACATTCAGTACTTC. Its translation is CASSLDRGENIQYF. The full variable domain, its missing parts supplied by reference TRBV7-9 and TRBJ2-4, is DTGVSQNPRHKITKRGQNVTFRCDPISEHNRLYWYRQTLGQGPEFLTYFQNEAQLEKSRLLSDRFSAERPKGSFSTLEIQRTEQGDSAMYLCASSLDRGENIQYFGAGTRLSVL.